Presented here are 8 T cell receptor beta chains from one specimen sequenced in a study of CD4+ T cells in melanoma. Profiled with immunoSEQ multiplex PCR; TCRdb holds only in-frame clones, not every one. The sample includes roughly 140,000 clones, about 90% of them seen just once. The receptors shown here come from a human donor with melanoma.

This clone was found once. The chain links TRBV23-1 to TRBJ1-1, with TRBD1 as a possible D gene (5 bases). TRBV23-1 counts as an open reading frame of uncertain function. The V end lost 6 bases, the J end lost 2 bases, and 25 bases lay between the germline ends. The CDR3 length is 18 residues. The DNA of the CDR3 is TGCGCCAGCAGGACTGATCTTATAGGGACCAAGCTTAACACTGAAGCTTTCTTT. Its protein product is CASRTDLIGTKLNTEAFF.

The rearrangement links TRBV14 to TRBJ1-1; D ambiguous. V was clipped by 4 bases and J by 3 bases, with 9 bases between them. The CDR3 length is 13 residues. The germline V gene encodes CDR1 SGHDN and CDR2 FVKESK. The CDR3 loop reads CASSPRGYTEAFF. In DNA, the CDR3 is TGTGCCAGCAGCCCTCGGGGTTACACTGAAGCTTTCTTT.

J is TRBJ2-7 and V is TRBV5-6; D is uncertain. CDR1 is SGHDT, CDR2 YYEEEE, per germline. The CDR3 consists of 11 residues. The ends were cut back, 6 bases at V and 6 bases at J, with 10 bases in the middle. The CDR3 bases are TGTGCCAGCACCTTACCCTCCGAGCAGTACTTC. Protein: CASTLPSEQYF.

CDR3 sequence: CASSYRQTTNTGELFF. CDR3 DNA: TGTGCCAGCAGTTACCGACAGACGACGAACACCGGGGAGCTGTTTTTT. This rearrangement joins TRBV6-6 to TRBJ2-2, with D perhaps TRBD1 (5 bases). CDR1 MNHNY and CDR2 SVGAGI come from the germline V gene (reference sequence). Trimming took off 2 bases at V and 0 bases at J, with 10 bases between the two ends. CDR3 length: 16 residues.

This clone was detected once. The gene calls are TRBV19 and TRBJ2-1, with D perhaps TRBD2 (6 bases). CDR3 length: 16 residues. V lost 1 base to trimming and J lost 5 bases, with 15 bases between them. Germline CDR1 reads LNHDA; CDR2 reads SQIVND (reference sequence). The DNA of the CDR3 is TGTGCCAGTAGTATAGGGGGGGACCCGAGGGACAATGAGCAGTTCTTC. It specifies CASSIGGDPRDNEQFF. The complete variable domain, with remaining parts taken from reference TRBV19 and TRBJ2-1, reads DGGITQSPKYLFRKEGQNVTLSCEQNLNHDAMYWYRQDPGQGLRLIYYSQIVNDFQKGDIAEGYSVSREKKESFPLTVTSAQKNPTAFYLCASSIGGDPRDNEQFFGPGTRLTVL.

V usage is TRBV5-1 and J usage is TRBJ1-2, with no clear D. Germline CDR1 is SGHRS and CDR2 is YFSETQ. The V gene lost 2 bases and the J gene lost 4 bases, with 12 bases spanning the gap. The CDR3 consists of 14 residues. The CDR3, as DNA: TGCGCCAGCAGCTTAAATGCCCTAGGCTATGGCTACACCTTC. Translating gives CASSLNALGYGYTF.

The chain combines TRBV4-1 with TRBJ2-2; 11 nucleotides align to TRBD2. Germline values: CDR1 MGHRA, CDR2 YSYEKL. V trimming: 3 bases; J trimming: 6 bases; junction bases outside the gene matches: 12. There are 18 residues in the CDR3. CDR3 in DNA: TGCGCCAGCAGCCATCGAACTAGCGGGGGCTTCCGGGCCGGGGAGCTGTTTTTT. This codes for CASSHRTSGGFRAGELFF.

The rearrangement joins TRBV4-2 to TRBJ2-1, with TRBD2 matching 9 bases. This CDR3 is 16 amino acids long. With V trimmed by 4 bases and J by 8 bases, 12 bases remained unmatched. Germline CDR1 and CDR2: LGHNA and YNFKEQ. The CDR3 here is CASSLRLGGGEDEQFF. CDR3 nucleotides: TGTGCCAGCAGCCTACGACTAGGCGGGGGGGAGGATGAGCAGTTCTTC.